These 13 T cell receptor beta chains originate from one sample sequenced in a study of beta chain features in type 1 diabetes. What was sequenced were expressed TCRB transcripts, since all of the isolated RNA had been reverse transcribed. TCRdb's table, derived via immunoSEQ multiplex PCR, lists solely in-frame clones and lacks some. The data contain fewer than 450,000 clones, around an eighth of them singletons. Points from the study as a whole: In all four CD4+ subsets, TCRB CDR3 length was significantly, moderately reduced in type 1 diabetes.

Their cognate antigens are unknown. What was sequenced was naive CD4+ T cells from blood. Receptors originate from a woman younger than 30 with type 1 diabetes.

This clone was seen a few times. J is TRBJ2-3 and V is TRBV5-1, with 8 bases matching TRBD2. Trimming removed 0 bases from V and 0 bases from J; junction bases left unmatched: 3. There are 16 residues in the CDR3. The germline gives CDR1 SGHRS, CDR2 YFSETQ. CDR3 sequence: CASSLGPSGSTDTQYF. CDR3 sequence (DNA): TGCGCCAGCAGCTTGGGGCCTAGCGGGAGCACAGATACGCAGTATTTT. The complete variable domain, with remaining parts taken from reference TRBV5-1 and TRBJ2-3, reads KAGVTQTPRYLIKTRGQQVTLSCSPISGHRSVSWYQQTPGQGLQFLFEYFSETQRNKGNFPGRFSGRQFSNSRSEMNVSTLELGDSALYLCASSLGPSGSTDTQYFGPGTRLTVL.

This clone was counted between two and nine times. The rearrangement joins TRBV29-1 to TRBJ2-5; 11 bases line up with TRBD1. The CDR3 runs 12 residues. Germline V gives CDR1 SQVTM, CDR2 ANQGSEA. Germline trimming cut 7 bases from V and 10 bases from J; bases unmatched to any gene: 8. The CDR3 here is CSGTGQGASQYF. In DNA form, the CDR3 reads TGCAGCGGGACCGGACAGGGGGCTAGCCAGTACTTC.

Only a few counts were recorded for this clone. The chain recombines TRBV5-4 with TRBJ2-1; D uncertain. The CDR3 is 15 amino acids. Germline assignment: CDR1 SGHNT and CDR2 YYREEE (reference sequence). Trimming pared 1 base from V and 3 bases from J, leaving 11 bases between. CDR3 residues: CASSLSSAHYNEQFF. CDR3 nucleotide sequence: TGTGCCAGCAGCTTGTCCAGCGCACACTACAATGAGCAGTTCTTC.

This clone occurred a few times. The chain carries TRBV5-8 and TRBJ2-1; 13 bases are shared with TRBD2. The CDR3 length is 15 residues. J lost 12 bases, V lost 0 bases, and 6 bases had no gene match. Germline V gene sequence: CDR1 SGHTS, CDR2 YDEGEE. The CDR3 sequence is CASSLEGLAGPWQFF. CDR3 in DNA: TGTGCCAGCAGCTTGGAGGGACTAGCGGGACCATGGCAGTTCTTC.

This chain links TRBV2 with TRBJ2-2, with TRBD2 matching 7 bases. V was clipped by 2 bases and J by 7 bases; unmatched bases: 7. The CDR3 is 15 amino acids. In germline, CDR1 is SNHLY, CDR2 FYNNEI. The CDR3 region is CASSELSGRVGELFF. Here the CDR3 DNA reads TGTGCCAGCAGTGAACTCTCAGGGAGGGTCGGGGAGCTGTTTTTT.

This clone was picked up a small number of times. V is TRBV7-2 and J is TRBJ2-2, with 8 bases that match TRBD2. The germline CDR1 and CDR2 sequences are SGHTA and FQGNSA. CDR3 length: 16 residues. The ends lost 5 bases at V and 4 bases at J; junction bases unmatched: 9. The CDR3 reads CASSPPGGGSTGELFF. CDR3 DNA: TGTGCCAGCAGCCCTCCGGGCGGGGGGAGCACCGGGGAGCTGTTTTTT.

This clone was found a few times. The chain uses TRBV21-1 and TRBJ2-7; TRBD2 is taken as the D call from the table, unchecked against the DNA. TRBV21-1 corresponds to a pseudogene. The CDR3 totals 14 residues. The CDR3 region is CASILAGGSTEQYV. CDR3 DNA sequence: TGTGCCAGCATACTAGCGGGAGGGTCTACGGAGCAGTACGTC.

V is TRBV4-3 and J is TRBJ2-3; D perhaps matches TRBD2 (7 bases). Trimming left V 0 bases short and J 5 bases short, with 15 bases between. The germline V gene has CDR1 LGHNA and CDR2 YSLEER. The CDR3 has 16 amino acids. This CDR3 reads CASSQDGGGKGDTQYF. CDR3 coding DNA: TGCGCCAGCAGCCAAGATGGCGGGGGCAAGGGAGATACGCAGTATTTT.

In regard to this clone: One junction end disagrees with the germline gene, perhaps due to a read error. DNA of the CDR3: TGTGCCAGCAGTTTGGGGGGAAGCGGTAAGGACTTC. This codes for CASSLGGSGKDF. This chain uses TRBV28 with TRBJ2-4; possible D gene TRBD2, 6 bases. Germline lookup yields CDR1 MDHEN and CDR2 SYDVKM. CDR3 length: 12 residues.

The chain couples TRBV12-5 to TRBJ2-1; 7 bases agree with TRBD2. The CDR3 is 15 amino acids. Trimming at V came to 3 bases and at J to 2 bases, leaving 4 bases not matched to a gene. Per the germline V gene, CDR1 is LGHNT and CDR2 is FRNRAP. The CDR3 sequence is CASGFGGRTYNEQFF. DNA of the CDR3: TGTGCTAGTGGTTTCGGGGGGAGGACCTACAATGAGCAGTTCTTC.

This clone was found once. The chain recombines TRBV13 with TRBJ2-2, with TRBD1 matching 7 bases. Germline loops: CDR1 PRHDT, CDR2 FYEKMQ (reference sequence). The CDR3 length is 15 residues. With V trimmed by 5 bases and J by 6 bases, 9 bases remained unmatched. DNA for the CDR3: TGTGCCAGCAGCCCCCGGACAGGCGGTCCCGGGGAGCTGTTTTTT. It specifies CASSPRTGGPGELFF. Drawing the rest from reference TRBV13 and TRBJ2-2, the complete variable domain is AAGVIQSPRHLIKEKRETATLKCYPIPRHDTVYWYQQGPGQDPQFLISFYEKMQSDKGSIPDRFSAQQFSDYHSELNMSSLELGDSALYFCASSPRTGGPGELFFGEGSRLTVL.

This clone has more than one count but fewer than ten. This rearrangement joins TRBV18 to TRBJ1-1; D not certain. The CDR3 consists of 13 residues. From germline, CDR1 is KGHSH and CDR2 LQKENI. V was shortened by 0 bases and J by 5 bases, with 7 bases between the two germline ends. The CDR3 region has the DNA TGTGCCAGCTCACCACCTTCGCAGACTGAAGCTTTCTTT. This gives the protein CASSPPSQTEAFF.

The CDR3 loop reads CASSLGQGLNSYEQYF. The DNA for the CDR3 is TGTGCCAGCAGCTTGGGACAGGGTCTTAACTCCTACGAGCAGTACTTC. The chain is built from TRBV11-2 and TRBJ2-7; TRBD1 aligns across 9 bases. Trimming cost V 3 bases and J 0 bases; bases outside gene matches: 6. The CDR3 is made up of 16 amino acids. Germline CDR1 and CDR2: SGHAT and FQNNGV.